The clone carrying this T cell receptor beta chain showed up just once. Source study methods: Reference gene primer amplification in the assay estimated nucleated cell counts. Generated by immunoSEQ multiplex PCR, the TCRdb table keeps only in-frame clones and is missing some. V and J calls and clone size are those listed in that table; D and trimming were worked out from the DNA. The sample yields about 76,000 clones, around nine tenths seen once. This specimen belongs to a study of blood T cell repertoires in COVID-19. At the level of the study: COVID-19 samples collected from the United States, Italy and Spain covered acute and convalescent phases.

The germline V gene has CDR1 SEHNR and CDR2 FQNEAQ (reference sequence). The V and J ends lost 8 bases and 1 base respectively, with 20 bases between them. This CDR3 is 16 amino acids long. The chain is built from TRBV7-9 and TRBJ2-5, with D tentatively TRBD2 (6 bases). Input material: peripheral blood. This sequence was found in a human donor in a cohort sampled during active COVID-19. Here the CDR3 reads CASSVPRGAPQETQYF. The CDR3 DNA sequence: TGTGCCAGCTCCGTCCCCCGCGGGGCGCCCCAAGAGACCCAGTACTTC.